This T cell receptor beta chain was sequenced during a study of CD8+ T cells in alopecia areata. This CDR3 region has 15 residues. V lost 6 bases to trimming and J lost 1 base, with 15 bases between them. CDR1 and CDR2 (germline): MNHEY, SVGAGI. As the sequencing template, cDNA was produced by extracting RNA and reverse transcribing it. The method was immunoSEQ multiplex PCR; TCRdb's version includes in-frame clones alone and lacks a portion of them. Here the sample spans about 140,000 clones, roughly 82% being singletons. The treatment here: oral pan-JAK inhibitor, 5-10 mg twice daily. The receptor was derived from a human donor with alopecia areata. Sample: CD8+ T cells sorted from blood, taken at week 4, from a patient treated with tofacitinib. The V gene is TRBV6-5, the J gene TRBJ1-2; D is unclear. The CDR3, as DNA: TGTGCCAGCAGCCCCTGGATACAGCGTAACTATGGCTACACCTTC. Translated, it gives CASSPWIQRNYGYTF.